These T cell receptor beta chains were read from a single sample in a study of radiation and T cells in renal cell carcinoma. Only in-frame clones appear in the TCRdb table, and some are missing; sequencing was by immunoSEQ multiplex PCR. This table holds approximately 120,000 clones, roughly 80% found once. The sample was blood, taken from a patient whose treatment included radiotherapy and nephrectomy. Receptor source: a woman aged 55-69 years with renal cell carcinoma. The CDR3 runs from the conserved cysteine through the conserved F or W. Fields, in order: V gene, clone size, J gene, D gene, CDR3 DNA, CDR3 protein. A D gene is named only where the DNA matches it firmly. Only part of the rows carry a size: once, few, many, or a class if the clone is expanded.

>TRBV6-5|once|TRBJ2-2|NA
TGTGCCAGCAGTTACGGTACACCGAACACCGGGGAGCTGTTTTTT
CASSYGTPNTGELFF
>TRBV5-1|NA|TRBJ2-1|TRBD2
TGCGCCAGCTATGACAGGGGGCTAGCGGGAGGGAATGAGCAGTTCTTC
CASYDRGLAGGNEQFF
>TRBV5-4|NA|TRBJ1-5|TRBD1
TGTGCCAGCAGTGGGGACAGACTGAAAGGCAATCAGCCCCAGCATTTT
CASSGDRLKGNQPQHF
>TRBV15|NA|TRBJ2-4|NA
TGTGCCACCAGCAGAGAGGCTTTACAGGGAGTTATGTACATTCAGTACTTC
CATSREALQGVMYIQYF
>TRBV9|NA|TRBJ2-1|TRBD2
TGTGCCAGCAGCGCTCCCCCGGGACTAGCGGGGAATGAGCAGTTCTTC
CASSAPPGLAGNEQFF
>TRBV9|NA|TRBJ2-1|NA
TGTGCCAGCAGCGCCCGGGACCCCAACAATGAGCAGTTCTTC
CASSARDPNNEQFF
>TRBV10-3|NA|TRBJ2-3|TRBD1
TGTGCCATCAGTGAGCGATCGGTGACAGGGAAGTATTTT
CAISERSVTGKYF
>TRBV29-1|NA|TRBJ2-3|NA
TGCAGCGTTGAGAGGACGGGCAAGGGCACAGATACGCAGTATTTT
CSVERTGKGTDTQYF
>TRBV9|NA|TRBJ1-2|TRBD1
TGTGCCAGCAGCGCGGGACAGGGCTTTTTCTATGGCTACACCTTC
CASSAGQGFFYGYTF
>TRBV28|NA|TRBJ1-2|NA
TGTGCCAGCCGTAGTGGGGGGGACCATGGCTACACCTTC
CASRSGGDHGYTF
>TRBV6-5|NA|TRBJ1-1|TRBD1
TGTGCCAGCAGCTATAGGGGGCAGCCGAACACTGAAGCTTTCTTT
CASSYRGQPNTEAFF
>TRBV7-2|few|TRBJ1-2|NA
TGTGCCAGCAGCTTAGTTAGCTATGGCTACACCTTC
CASSLVSYGYTF
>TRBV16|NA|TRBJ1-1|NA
TGTGCCAGCAGCCAACTTGGCGGAACTGAAGCTTTCTTT
CASSQLGGTEAFF
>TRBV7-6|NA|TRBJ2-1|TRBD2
TGTGCCAGCAGCTCGAGGACTAGCGGGATAAAGGAGCAGTTCTTC
CASSSRTSGIKEQFF
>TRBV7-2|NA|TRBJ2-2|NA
TGTGCCAGCAGCTCGAGACCTTCGCGGTACGCGAACACCGGGGAGCTGTTTTTT
CASSSRPSRYANTGELFF
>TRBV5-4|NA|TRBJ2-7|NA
TGTGCCAGCAGTACGCGGGGCGCGACATACGAGCAGTACTTC
CASSTRGATYEQYF
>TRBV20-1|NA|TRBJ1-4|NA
TGCAGTGCATACGGGACGGAAAAACTGTTTTTT
CSAYGTEKLFF
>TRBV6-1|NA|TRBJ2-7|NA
TGTGCCAGCACAACACCTTACGAGCAGTACTTC
CASTTPYEQYF
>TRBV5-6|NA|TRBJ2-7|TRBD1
TGTGCCAGCAGCAGACAGGGAAAGGAGCAGTACTTC
CASSRQGKEQYF
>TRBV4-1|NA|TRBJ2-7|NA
TGCGCCAGCAGCCGAGAGAATACCCTCCCCCCGGGACGGCTCGACGAGCAGTACTTC
CASSRENTLPPGRLDEQYF
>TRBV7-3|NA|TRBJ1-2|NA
TGTGCCAGCAGCTTAACGGGGCCTACGGAGTATGGCTACACCTTC
CASSLTGPTEYGYTF
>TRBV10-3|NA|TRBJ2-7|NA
TGTGCCATCAGTGGTCGGGACAATTCCTACGAGCAGTACTTC
CAISGRDNSYEQYF
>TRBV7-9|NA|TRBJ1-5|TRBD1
TGTGCCAGCAGCATAGGGACAGGACGCAATCAGCCCCAGCATTTT
CASSIGTGRNQPQHF
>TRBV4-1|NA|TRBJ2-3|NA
TGCGCCAGCAGCCAACAACGGGACTCTTCGAGCGCAGATACGCAGTATTTT
CASSQQRDSSSADTQYF
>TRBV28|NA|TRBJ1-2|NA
TGTGCCAGCACCCAAAGCGGCTATGGCTACACCTTC
CASTQSGYGYTF
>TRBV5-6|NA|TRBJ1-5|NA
TGTGCCAGCAGCTACGGACGGATAGCTAATCAGCCCCAGCATTTT
CASSYGRIANQPQHF